This T cell receptor (beta chain) was recovered during a study of cytomegalovirus exposure and HLA in healthy donors. Trimming left V 0 bases short and J 1 base short, with 16 bases between. Germline values: CDR1 MNHNS, CDR2 SASEGT. CDR3 length: 19 residues. The primer mix had 60 Vbeta and 13 Jbeta primers. Assay used: immunoSEQ multiplex PCR; TCRdb lists only in-frame clones, some missing. The data contain about 200,000 clones, over 65% of them singletons. The rearrangement uses TRBV6-1 and TRBJ2-6, with D unclear. The sequence was obtained from a man aged 40-50 years in good health and CMV-seronegative. Sequenced input: PBMCs. The CDR3 coding sequence is TGTGCCAGCAGTGAAGCGCTTTCGCCCTCCCTATCTGGGGCCAACGTCCTGACTTTC. Translation gives CASSEALSPSLSGANVLTF.